A selection of T cell receptor beta chains follows, all from one sample in a study of blood T cell repertoires in COVID-19. The data were produced by immunoSEQ multiplex PCR, yet TCRdb's version contains in-frame clones alone and is incomplete. The sample has about 180,000 clones, 89% seen once. Sequencing input: peripheral blood. Receptors originate from a young man who had recovered from COVID-19. The CDR3 runs from the conserved cysteine through the conserved F or W. Each record gives: V gene, D gene, J gene, clone size, CDR3 DNA, CDR3 protein. D genes are given only for firm matches. Size is stated for part of the rows, as once, few or many counts, or as a class when the clone is expanded.

TRBV4-1	NA	TRBJ2-5	once	TGCGCCAGCAGCCGAACCCCCGGGAACCCGACCCGGTGGGAGACCCAGTACTTC	CASSRTPGNPTRWETQYF
TRBV10-1	NA	TRBJ2-7	NA	TGCGCCAGCAGCCCGAGTAGGAGCAGGGACGAGCAGTACTTC	CASSPSRSRDEQYF
TRBV5-4	NA	TRBJ2-7	NA	TGTGCCAGCAGCTTACGGGACTCCTCCTACGAGCAGTACTTC	CASSLRDSSYEQYF
TRBV28	NA	TRBJ2-7	NA	TGTGCCAGCAGTCCGCCGGTCAAGGAGAGCTCCTACGAGCAGTACTTC	CASSPPVKESSYEQYF
TRBV5-1	TRBD2	TRBJ2-1	NA	TGCGCCAGCAGCCCGGGACTAGCGGGAAGGTATGAGCAGTTCTTC	CASSPGLAGRYEQFF
TRBV29-1	NA	TRBJ1-3	NA	TGCAGCGTTGGAAGCGGGCCCTCTGGAAACACCATATATTTT	CSVGSGPSGNTIYF
TRBV14	NA	TRBJ1-3	NA	TGTGCCAGCAGCCAAGGGGGCGTTGGAAACACCATATATTTT	CASSQGGVGNTIYF
TRBV11-2	NA	TRBJ2-5	NA	TGTGCCAGCAGCTTAGTATCCGCGGGGCGGGCAGAGACCCAGTACTTC	CASSLVSAGRAETQYF
TRBV2	TRBD2	TRBJ2-1	NA	TGTGCCAGCAGTTCCATAGCGGGAGCTAAGCGGTTCTTC	CASSSIAGAKRFF
TRBV7-2	TRBD1	TRBJ1-6	NA	TGTGCCAGCCTACAGGGACAGAATAATTCACCCCTCCACTTT	CASLQGQNNSPLHF
TRBV9	NA	TRBJ2-7	NA	TGTGCCAGCACCCCTCACCAAAACAGTTACGAGCAGTACTTC	CASTPHQNSYEQYF
TRBV7-2	TRBD1	TRBJ1-2	NA	TGTGCCAGCAGCTTAGGGACAGGGGATTTAGGCTACACCTTC	CASSLGTGDLGYTF
TRBV19	NA	TRBJ1-5	NA	TGTGCCAGTAGTGCGGGGGGGAGATCAAATCAGCCCCAGCATTTT	CASSAGGRSNQPQHF
TRBV7-9	NA	TRBJ1-1	NA	TGTGCCAGCAGCTTAGGTTTGGCGGCCGCTGAAGCTTTCTTT	CASSLGLAAAEAFF
TRBV6-4	TRBD1	TRBJ2-3	NA	TGTGCCAGCAGGGACAGGGGGTCTGGAGATACGCAGTATTTT	CASRDRGSGDTQYF
TRBV30	TRBD1	TRBJ1-2	NA	TGTGCCTGCAACACAGGGGTCGGCTACACCTTC	CACNTGVGYTF
TRBV2	TRBD1	TRBJ1-5	NA	TGTGCCAGCAGTGGCGGACAGGGCAATCAGCCCCAGCATTTT	CASSGGQGNQPQHF
TRBV6-5	NA	TRBJ1-2	NA	TGTGCCAGCCGTACCACTAACCTTAACTATGGCTACACCTTC	CASRTTNLNYGYTF
TRBV5-5	TRBD1	TRBJ2-7	NA	TGTGCCAGCAGCTTGAGGCGCGGACAGGGACGGCCCGGGGTATACGAGCAGTACTTC	CASSLRRGQGRPGVYEQYF
TRBV6-5	NA	TRBJ2-6	NA	TGTGCCAGCAGTAAGGGGTCCTCTGGGGCCAACGTCCTGACTTTC	CASSKGSSGANVLTF
TRBV29-1	NA	TRBJ2-7	NA	TGCAGCGTTGAATTTTTGGGGGCCTTCGAGCAGTACTTC	CSVEFLGAFEQYF
TRBV30	NA	TRBJ1-6	NA	TGTGCCTGGAGTGTCGTCGCCGCGGGTAATTCACCCCTCCACTTT	CAWSVVAAGNSPLHF
TRBV7-2	TRBD2	TRBJ2-7	once	TGTGCCAGCAGCTCCTCCCCCCTAGCGGGTGAGAGAGAGCAGTACTTC	CASSSSPLAGEREQYF